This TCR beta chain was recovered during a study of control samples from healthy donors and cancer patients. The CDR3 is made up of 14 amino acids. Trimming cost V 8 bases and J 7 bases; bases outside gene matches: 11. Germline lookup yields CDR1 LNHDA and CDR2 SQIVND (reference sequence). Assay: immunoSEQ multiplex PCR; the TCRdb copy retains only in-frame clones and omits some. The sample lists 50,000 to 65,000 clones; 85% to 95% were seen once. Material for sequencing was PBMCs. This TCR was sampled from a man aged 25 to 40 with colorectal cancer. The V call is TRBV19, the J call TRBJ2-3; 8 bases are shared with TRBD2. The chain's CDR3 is CASSVIGGGHTQYF. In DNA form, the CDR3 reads TGTGCCAGTTCGGTCATCGGGGGGGGCCATACGCAGTATTTT.